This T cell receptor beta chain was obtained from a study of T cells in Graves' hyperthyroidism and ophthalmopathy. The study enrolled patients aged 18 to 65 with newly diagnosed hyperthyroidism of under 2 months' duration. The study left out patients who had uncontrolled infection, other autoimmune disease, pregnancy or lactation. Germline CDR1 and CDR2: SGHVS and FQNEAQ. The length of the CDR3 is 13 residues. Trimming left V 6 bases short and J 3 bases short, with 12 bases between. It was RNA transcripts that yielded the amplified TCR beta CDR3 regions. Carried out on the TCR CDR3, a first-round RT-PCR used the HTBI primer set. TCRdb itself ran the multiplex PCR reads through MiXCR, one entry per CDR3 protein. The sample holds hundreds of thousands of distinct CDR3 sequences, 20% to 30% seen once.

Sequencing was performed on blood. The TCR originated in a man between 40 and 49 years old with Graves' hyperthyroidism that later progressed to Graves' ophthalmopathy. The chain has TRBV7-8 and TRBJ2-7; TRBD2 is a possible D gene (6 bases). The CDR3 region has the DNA TGTGCCAGCAGTGCGGGGAACCTCTACGAGCAGTACTTC. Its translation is CASSAGNLYEQYF. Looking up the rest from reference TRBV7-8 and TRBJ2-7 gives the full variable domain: GAGVSQSPRYKVAKRGQDVALRCDPISGHVSLFWYQQALGQGPEFLTYFQNEAQLDKSGLPSDRFFAERPEGSVSTLKIQRTQQEDSAVYLCASSAGNLYEQYFGPGTRLTVT.